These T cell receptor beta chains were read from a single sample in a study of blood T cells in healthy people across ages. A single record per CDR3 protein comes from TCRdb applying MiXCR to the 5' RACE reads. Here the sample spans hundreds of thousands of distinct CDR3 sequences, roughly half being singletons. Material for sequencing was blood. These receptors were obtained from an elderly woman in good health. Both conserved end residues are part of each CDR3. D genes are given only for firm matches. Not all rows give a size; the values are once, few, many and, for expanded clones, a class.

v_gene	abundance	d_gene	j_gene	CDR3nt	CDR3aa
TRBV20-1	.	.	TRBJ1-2	TGCAGTGCTAGGGTCTGTGGCTACACCTTC	CSARVCGYTF
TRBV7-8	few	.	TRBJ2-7	TGTGCCAGCAGCTTAGAATCAGGGGGCATACTAGCGGACGCGTACTTC	CASSLESGGILADAYF
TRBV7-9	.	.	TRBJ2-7	TGTGCCAGCAGCCCCCCGGAAGGACACGGGGGTTACGAGCAGTACTTC	CASSPPEGHGGYEQYF
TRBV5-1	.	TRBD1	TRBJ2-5	TGCGCCAGCAGCCCAGGGGGCTTCGAGACCCAGTACTTC	CASSPGGFETQYF
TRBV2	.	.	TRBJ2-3	TGTGCCAGCAGTCAAGGGGGGGCAGATACGCAGTATTTT	CASSQGGADTQYF
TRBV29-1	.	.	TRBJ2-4	TGCAGCGTTGAAGGCCCAGTGGGGGAGGAGCAGTACTTC	CSVEGPVGEEQYF
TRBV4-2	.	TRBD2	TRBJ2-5	TGTGCCAGCAGCCCATCGGAAGGAACGGGAGGTGGTGAGACCCAGTACTTC	CASSPSEGTGGGETQYF
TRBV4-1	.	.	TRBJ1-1	TGCGCCAGCAGCCAAGACCGGGCGGGCAGGGTTAACACTGAAGCTTTCTTT	CASSQDRAGRVNTEAFF
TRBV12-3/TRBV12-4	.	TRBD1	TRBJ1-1	TGTGCCAGCAGTTTAGGGCCCTTACAGGGGTGGGCTTTCTTT	CASSLGPLQGWAFF
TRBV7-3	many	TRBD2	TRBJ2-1	TGTGCCAGCAGCCTAGCGGCCGCACATCGGGAGCAGTTCTTC	CASSLAAAHREQFF
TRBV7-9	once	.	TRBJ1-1	TGTGCCAGCTTAGAACAGCCCAACACTGAAGCTTTCTTT	CASLEQPNTEAFF
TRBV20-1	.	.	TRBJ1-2	TGCAGTGGTCTAGGGGTGAGGGCTCCCTATGGCTACACCTTC	CSGLGVRAPYGYTF
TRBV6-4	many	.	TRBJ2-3	TGTGCCATCCGGACTCCCTCGATCACAGATACGCAGTATTTT	CAIRTPSITDTQYF
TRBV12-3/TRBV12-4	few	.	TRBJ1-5	TGTGCCAGCAGTCCCGGGGGATCCGTTGGGCAGCCCCAGCATTTT	CASSPGGSVGQPQHF
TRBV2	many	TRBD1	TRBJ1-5	TGTGCCAGCGGGATACAGGGGGCTATAGGGCCCCAGCATTTT	CASGIQGAIGPQHF
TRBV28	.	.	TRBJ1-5	TGTGCCAGCAGTTTATCTGGGCAGAACAATCAGCCCCAGCATTTT	CASSLSGQNNQPQHF
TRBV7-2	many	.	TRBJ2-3	TGTGCCAGCAGCTCCCCTATAGATACGCAGTATTTT	CASSSPIDTQYF
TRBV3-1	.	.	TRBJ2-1	TGTGCCAGCAGCCAAGAAGGCGGACAGGGAGGGGATGAGCAGTTCTTC	CASSQEGGQGGDEQFF
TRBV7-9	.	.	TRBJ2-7	TGTGCCAGCAGCTTGATTCGGCCGGGGGACAATGAGCAGTACTTC	CASSLIRPGDNEQYF
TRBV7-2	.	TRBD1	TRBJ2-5	TGTGCCAGCAGCCCGGACAGGGGCGCGAGGAGGACCCAGTACTTC	CASSPDRGARRTQYF
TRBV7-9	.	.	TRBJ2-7	TGTGCCAGCAGCTTATCAGGGAAAGGGTACGAGCAGTACTTC	CASSLSGKGYEQYF
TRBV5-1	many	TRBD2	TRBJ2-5	TGCGCCAGCAGCTTGGCCGTACTAGCGGGAGAGGGTGAGACCCAGTACTTC	CASSLAVLAGEGETQYF
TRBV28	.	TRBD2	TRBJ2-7	TGTGCCAGCAGTTTCTTAGCGGGAGGTATCTACGAGCAGTACTTC	CASSFLAGGIYEQYF
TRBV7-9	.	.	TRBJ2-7	TGTGCCAGCAGCCCTGCACAATCCTACGAGCAGTACTTC	CASSPAQSYEQYF
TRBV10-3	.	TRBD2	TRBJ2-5	TGTGCCATCAGTGAACGGGGACTAGCAGAGACCCAGTACTTC	CAISERGLAETQYF
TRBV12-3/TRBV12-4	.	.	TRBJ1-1	TGTGCCAGCAGGGGTAGGGGTCTACAGGGTACTGAAGCTTTCTTT	CASRGRGLQGTEAFF
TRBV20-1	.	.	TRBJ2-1	TGCAGTCCTAGAGATCTCAGACTAATATCCTACAATGAGCAGTTCTTC	CSPRDLRLISYNEQFF
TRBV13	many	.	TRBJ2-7	TGTGCCAGCAGCAACGGAGGACTCTCATATACCTACGAGCAGTACTTC	CASSNGGLSYTYEQYF
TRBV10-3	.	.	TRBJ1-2	TGTGCCATCAGTGAGCCGGACAACAACTATGGCTACACCTTC	CAISEPDNNYGYTF
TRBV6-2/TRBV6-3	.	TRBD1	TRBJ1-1	TGTGCCAGCGGGGACAGGGCCGCTGAAGCTTTCTTT	CASGDRAAEAFF
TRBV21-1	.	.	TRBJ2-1	TGTGCCAGCAGCAAAGTGAGGGACGGCAGAAGCTCCTACAATGAGCAGTTCTTC	CASSKVRDGRSSYNEQFF
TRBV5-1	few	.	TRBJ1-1	TGCGCCAGCAGCTTGGCCCAGTATGAGGGGAACACTGAAGCTTTCTTT	CASSLAQYEGNTEAFF
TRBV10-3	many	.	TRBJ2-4	TGTGCAACTAGCGGACAGGCTCTTGGGAACATTCAGTACTTC	CATSGQALGNIQYF
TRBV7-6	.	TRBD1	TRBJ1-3	TGTGCCAGCAGCCCCCGGGACAGGGGAAACACCATATATTTT	CASSPRDRGNTIYF
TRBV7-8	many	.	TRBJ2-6	TGTGCCAGCAGCTTTTCGAGGGCCAATTCAAGGGTCTACGGGGCCAACGTCCTGACTTTC	CASSFSRANSRVYGANVLTF
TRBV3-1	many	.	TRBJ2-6	TGTGCCAGCAGCCAATCCCCAGGCTCTGGGGCCAACGTCCTGACTTTC	CASSQSPGSGANVLTF
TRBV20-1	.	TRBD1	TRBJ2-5	TGCAGTGCTAGAGCGGACAGGGGAGAGACCCAGTACTTC	CSARADRGETQYF
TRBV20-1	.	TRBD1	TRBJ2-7	TGCAGTGCTACGACCGGGACAGGGGGTGACGAGCAGTACTTC	CSATTGTGGDEQYF
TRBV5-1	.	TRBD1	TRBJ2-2	TGCGCCAGCGGGACAGGGGACGACACCGGGGAGCTGTTTTTT	CASGTGDDTGELFF
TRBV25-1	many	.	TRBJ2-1	TGTGCCAGCACCAACACCTTCTTAAAGGGTGAGCAGTTCTTC	CASTNTFLKGEQFF
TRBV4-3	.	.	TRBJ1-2	TGCGCCAGCAGCCAAGATCAGGATCACTATGGCTACACCTTC	CASSQDQDHYGYTF
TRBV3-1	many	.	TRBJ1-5	TGTGCCAGCAGCCTGAGCGGGCGCAATCAGCCCCAGCATTTT	CASSLSGRNQPQHF
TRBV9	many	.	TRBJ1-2	TGTGCCAGCAGCGTAGGGGGGCCTGCTAACTATGGCTACACCTTC	CASSVGGPANYGYTF
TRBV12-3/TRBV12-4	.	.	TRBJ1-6	TGTGCCAGCAGTTTAGATGGGCTTTCACCCCTCCACTTT	CASSLDGLSPLHF
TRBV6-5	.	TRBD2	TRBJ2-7	TGTGCCAGCACTCAAAGGGAGGGCTACGAGCAGTACTTC	CASTQREGYEQYF